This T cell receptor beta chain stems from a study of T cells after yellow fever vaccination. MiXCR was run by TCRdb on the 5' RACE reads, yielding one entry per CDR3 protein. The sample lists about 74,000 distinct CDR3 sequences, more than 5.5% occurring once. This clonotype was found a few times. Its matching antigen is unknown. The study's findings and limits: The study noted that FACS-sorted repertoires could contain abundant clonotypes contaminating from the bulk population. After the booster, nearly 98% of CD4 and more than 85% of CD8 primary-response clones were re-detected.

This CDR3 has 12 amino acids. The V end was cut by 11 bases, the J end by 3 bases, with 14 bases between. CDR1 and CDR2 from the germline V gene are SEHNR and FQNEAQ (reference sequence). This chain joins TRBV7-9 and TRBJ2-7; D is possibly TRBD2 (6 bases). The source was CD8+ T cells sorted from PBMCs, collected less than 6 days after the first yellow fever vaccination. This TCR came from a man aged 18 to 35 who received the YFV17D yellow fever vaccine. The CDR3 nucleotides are TGTGCCTCAGGGCAGGGAGGCTACGAGCAGTACTTC. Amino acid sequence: CASGQGGYEQYF.